The 14 T cell receptor beta chains below all came from one sample that was sequenced in a study of regulatory T cells. Antigens for these TCRs are unknown. The PCR used 52 TRBV and 13 TRBJ primers. Only in-frame clones appear in the TCRdb table, and some are missing; sequencing was by immunoSEQ multiplex PCR. The repertoire has almost 30,000 clones, 85% to 95% of them found once; the top ten carry around 1.5%. Findings and limits, study-wide: In CD3G-deficient patients, conventional CD4+ T cells were enriched for hydrophobic CDR3 residues at positions 6 and 7.

The sample consisted of conventional CD4+ T cells sorted from blood. These receptors were obtained from a person aged 18 to 35 with CD3G deficiency.

V is TRBV7-2 and J is TRBJ2-5, with D possibly called TRBD1 or TRBD2 (5 bases each). Germline assignment: CDR1 SGHTA and CDR2 FQGNSA. There are 13 residues in the CDR3. The germline V and J ends were trimmed by 1 base and 5 bases, with 8 bases remaining between them. The CDR3 here is CASSLGRDETQYF. Here the CDR3 DNA reads TGTGCCAGCAGCTTAGGCCGGGACGAGACCCAGTACTTC.

The chain joins TRBV6-1 to TRBJ1-2; TRBD1 might be the D (5 bases). V lost 2 bases and J lost 7, with 11 bases in between. The CDR3 runs 13 residues. Germline assignment: CDR1 MNHNS and CDR2 SASEGT. The CDR3 region is CASSEMGPLGYTF. CDR3 sequence (DNA): TGTGCCAGCAGTGAAATGGGGCCGCTTGGCTACACCTTC.

The chain uses TRBV5-1 and TRBJ2-2; 12 bases line up with TRBD2. The CDR3 has 16 residues. Germline V gene data show CDR1 as SGHRS and CDR2 as YFSETQ. The trim removed 7 bases at V and 4 bases at J, leaving 8 bases unmatched. The CDR3 nucleotides read TGCGCCAGCCGCCTAGCGGGAGGGCCGGGCACCGGGGAGCTGTTTTTT. Encoded protein: CASRLAGGPGTGELFF. Filled out from reference TRBV5-1 and TRBJ2-2, the complete variable domain reads KAGVTQTPRYLIKTRGQQVTLSCSPISGHRSVSWYQQTPGQGLQFLFEYFSETQRNKGNFPGRFSGRQFSNSRSEMNVSTLELGDSALYLCASRLAGGPGTGELFFGEGSRLTVL.

V usage is TRBV28 and J usage is TRBJ2-7; TRBD1 agrees at 11 bases. The junction had 8 bases not matched to a gene; V was cut back by 6 bases and J by 4 bases. The germline CDR1 and CDR2 sequences are MDHEN and SYDVKM. The length of the CDR3 is 15 residues. CDR3: CASSPPGTGGYEQYF. CDR3 nucleotide sequence: TGTGCCAGCAGCCCCCCCGGGACAGGGGGGTACGAGCAGTACTTC.

The CDR3 protein is CASSYSVGNSPLHF. CDR3 DNA sequence: TGTGCCAGCAGTTACTCGGTTGGGAATTCACCCCTCCACTTT. The chain uses TRBV6-5 and TRBJ1-6; D gene unclear. The V end was cut by 0 bases, the J end by 7 bases, with 7 bases between. This CDR3 comprises 14 residues. Germline CDR1 MNHEY, CDR2 SVGAGI.

The rearrangement joins TRBV5-1 to TRBJ1-6, with D unclear. Trimming took 1 base from V and 2 from J, leaving 10 bases between them. The CDR3 is made up of 16 amino acids. Germline CDR1 and CDR2: SGHRS and YFSETQ. The CDR3 protein is CASSLTVSAYNSPLHF. The CDR3 nucleotides read TGCGCCAGCAGCTTGACAGTCTCGGCCTATAATTCACCCCTCCACTTT. The variable domain in full, with the rest retrieved from reference TRBV5-1 and TRBJ1-6, is KAGVTQTPRYLIKTRGQQVTLSCSPISGHRSVSWYQQTPGQGLQFLFEYFSETQRNKGNFPGRFSGRQFSNSRSEMNVSTLELGDSALYLCASSLTVSAYNSPLHFGNGTRLTVT.

The chain has TRBV6-6 and TRBJ2-2; the match to TRBD1 covers 7 bases. The CDR3 has 13 residues. Germline V gene sequence: CDR1 MNHNY, CDR2 SVGAGI (reference sequence). The ends lost 9 bases at V and 3 bases at J; junction bases unmatched: 4. The CDR3 is CASETGHTGELFF. For the CDR3, the DNA is TGTGCCAGTGAGACAGGGCACACCGGGGAGCTGTTTTTT.

The J gene is TRBJ2-7, the V gene TRBV6-1, with 8 bases that match TRBD1. The germline V gene has CDR1 MNHNS and CDR2 SASEGT. V lost 8 bases, J lost 5 bases, and 11 bases stayed unmatched. This CDR3 is built from 14 residues. CDR3 bases: TGTGCCAGCGTTAGACAGGGGAGGTTCCACGAGCAGTACTTC. This encodes CASVRQGRFHEQYF.

V and J are TRBV5-1 and TRBJ2-1; D not certain. The V end lost 0 bases, the J end lost 10 bases, and 8 bases lay between the germline ends. The CDR3 has 12 amino acids. The V gene's germline CDR1 is SGHRS and CDR2 YFSETQ. This CDR3 is CASSLVGKEQFF. The CDR3 DNA reads TGCGCCAGCAGCTTGGTGGGGAAGGAGCAGTTCTTC.

The chain couples TRBV27 to TRBJ2-1, with 12 nucleotides matching TRBD2. The CDR3 runs to 15 residues. The J segment lost 7 bases and the V segment lost 8 bases, leaving 9 bases of the junction unmatched. Germline-derived CDR1 and CDR2 are MNHEY and SMNVEV (reference sequence). CDR3 coding DNA: TGTGCCAGCTCATCCCTAGCGGGAGGGCGTAATGAGCAGTTCTTC. The encoded protein is CASSSLAGGRNEQFF.

The rearrangement links TRBV4-1 to TRBJ1-1, with 8 bases aligning to TRBD1. Germline assignment: CDR1 MGHRA and CDR2 YSYEKL. This CDR3 spans 17 amino acids. V lost 3 bases and J lost 1; bases outside the gene matches: 10. CDR3 sequence: CASSQVQGGRRNTEAFF. Written as DNA, the CDR3 is TGCGCCAGCAGCCAGGTACAGGGGGGAAGAAGGAACACTGAAGCTTTCTTT.

This sequence joins TRBV19 and TRBJ2-2, with 10 bases matching TRBD1. The CDR3 totals 15 residues. With V trimmed by 7 bases and J by 5 bases, 7 bases remained unmatched. The V gene's germline CDR1 is LNHDA and CDR2 SQIVND (reference sequence). The CDR3 sequence: CASKNKGQGTGELFF. The CDR3 DNA is TGTGCCAGTAAAAACAAGGGACAGGGGACCGGGGAGCTGTTTTTT.

The count of this clone is one. This chain connects TRBV5-1 to TRBJ2-1; 8 nucleotides line up with TRBD2. Germline V gene data show CDR1 as SGHRS and CDR2 as YFSETQ. The junction had 6 bases not matched to a gene; V was cut back by 0 bases and J by 4 bases. The CDR3 runs to 16 residues. The CDR3 sequence: CASSLVGLAGYNEQFF. The DNA of the CDR3 is TGCGCCAGCAGCTTGGTCGGCCTAGCGGGTTACAATGAGCAGTTCTTC.

The chain has TRBV6-6 and TRBJ2-7; 10 nucleotides align to TRBD2. CDR3 length: 15 residues. The J segment lost 2 bases and the V segment lost 4 bases, leaving 5 bases of the junction unmatched. CDR1 MNHNY and CDR2 SVGAGI come from the germline V gene (reference sequence). The CDR3 loop reads CASSFLAGGAYEQYF. The CDR3 DNA reads as TGTGCCAGCAGTTTTTTAGCGGGGGGTGCCTACGAGCAGTACTTC.